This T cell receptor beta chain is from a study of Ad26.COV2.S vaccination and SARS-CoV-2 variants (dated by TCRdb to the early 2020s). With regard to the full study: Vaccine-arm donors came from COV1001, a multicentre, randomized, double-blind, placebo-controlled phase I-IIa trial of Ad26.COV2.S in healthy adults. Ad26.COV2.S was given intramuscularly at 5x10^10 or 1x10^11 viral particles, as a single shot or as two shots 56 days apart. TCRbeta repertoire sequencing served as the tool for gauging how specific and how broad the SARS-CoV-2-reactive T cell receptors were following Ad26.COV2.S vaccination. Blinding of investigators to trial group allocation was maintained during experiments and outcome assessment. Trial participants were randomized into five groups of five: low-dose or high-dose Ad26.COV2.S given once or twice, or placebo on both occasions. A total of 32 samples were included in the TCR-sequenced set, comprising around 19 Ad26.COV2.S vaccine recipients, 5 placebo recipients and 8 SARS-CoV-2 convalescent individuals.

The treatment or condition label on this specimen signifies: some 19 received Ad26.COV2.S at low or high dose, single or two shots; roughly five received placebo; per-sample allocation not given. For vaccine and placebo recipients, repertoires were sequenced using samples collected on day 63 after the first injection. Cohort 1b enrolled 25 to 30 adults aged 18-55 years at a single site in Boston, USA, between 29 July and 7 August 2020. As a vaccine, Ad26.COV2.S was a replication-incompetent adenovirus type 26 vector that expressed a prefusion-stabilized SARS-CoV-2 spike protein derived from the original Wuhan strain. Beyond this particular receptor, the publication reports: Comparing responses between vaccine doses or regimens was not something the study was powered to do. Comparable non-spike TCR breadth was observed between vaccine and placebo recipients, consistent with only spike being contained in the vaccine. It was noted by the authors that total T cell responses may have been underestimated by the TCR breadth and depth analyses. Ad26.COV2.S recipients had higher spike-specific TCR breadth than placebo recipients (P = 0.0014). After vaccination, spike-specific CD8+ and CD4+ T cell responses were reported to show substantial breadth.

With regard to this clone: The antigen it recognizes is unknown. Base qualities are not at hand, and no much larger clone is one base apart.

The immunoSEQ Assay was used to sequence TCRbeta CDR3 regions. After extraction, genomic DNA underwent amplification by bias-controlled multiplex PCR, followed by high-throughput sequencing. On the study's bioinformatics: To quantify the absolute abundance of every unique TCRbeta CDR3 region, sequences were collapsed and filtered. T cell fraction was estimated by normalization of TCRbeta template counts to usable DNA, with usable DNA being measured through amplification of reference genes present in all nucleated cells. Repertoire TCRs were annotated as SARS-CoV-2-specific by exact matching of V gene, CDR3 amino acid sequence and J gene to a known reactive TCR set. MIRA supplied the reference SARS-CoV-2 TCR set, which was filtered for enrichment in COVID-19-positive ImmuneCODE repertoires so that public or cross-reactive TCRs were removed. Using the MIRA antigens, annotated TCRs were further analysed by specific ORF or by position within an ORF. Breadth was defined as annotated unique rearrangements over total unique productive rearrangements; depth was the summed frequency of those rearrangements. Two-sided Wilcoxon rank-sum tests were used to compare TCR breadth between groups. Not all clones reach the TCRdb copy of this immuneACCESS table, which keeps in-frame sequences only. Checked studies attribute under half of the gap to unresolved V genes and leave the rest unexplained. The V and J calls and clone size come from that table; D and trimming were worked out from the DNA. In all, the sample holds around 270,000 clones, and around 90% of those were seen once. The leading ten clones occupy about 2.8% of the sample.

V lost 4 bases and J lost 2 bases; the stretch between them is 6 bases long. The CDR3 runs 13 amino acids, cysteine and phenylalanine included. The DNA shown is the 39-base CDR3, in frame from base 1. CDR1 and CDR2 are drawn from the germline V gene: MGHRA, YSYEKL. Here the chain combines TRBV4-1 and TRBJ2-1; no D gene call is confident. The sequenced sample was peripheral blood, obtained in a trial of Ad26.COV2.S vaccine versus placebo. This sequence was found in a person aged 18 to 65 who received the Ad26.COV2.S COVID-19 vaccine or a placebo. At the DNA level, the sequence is TGCGCCAGCAGCCCTAGGCCCTACAATGAGCAGTTCTTC. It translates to CASSPRPYNEQFF.